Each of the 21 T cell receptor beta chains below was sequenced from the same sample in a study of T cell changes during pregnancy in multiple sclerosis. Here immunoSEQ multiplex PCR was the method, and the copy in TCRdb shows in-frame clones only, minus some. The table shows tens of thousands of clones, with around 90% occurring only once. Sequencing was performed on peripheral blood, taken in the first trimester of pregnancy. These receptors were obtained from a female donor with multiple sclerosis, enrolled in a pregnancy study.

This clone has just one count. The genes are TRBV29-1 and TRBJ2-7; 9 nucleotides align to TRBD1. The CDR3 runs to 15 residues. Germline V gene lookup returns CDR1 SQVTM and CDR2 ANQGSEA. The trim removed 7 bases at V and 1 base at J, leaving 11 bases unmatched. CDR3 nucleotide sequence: TGCAGCGCTTATCGCCGGGACAGGGCTTCCTACGAGCAGTACTTC. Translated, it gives CSAYRRDRASYEQYF.

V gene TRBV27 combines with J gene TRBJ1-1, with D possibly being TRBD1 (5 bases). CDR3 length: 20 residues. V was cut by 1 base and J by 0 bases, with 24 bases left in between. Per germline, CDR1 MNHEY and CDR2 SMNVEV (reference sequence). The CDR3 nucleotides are TGTGCCAGCAGTTTATTATCTCGCGGGGGGGTGAACAAGATGAACACTGAAGCTTTCTTT. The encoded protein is CASSLLSRGGVNKMNTEAFF.

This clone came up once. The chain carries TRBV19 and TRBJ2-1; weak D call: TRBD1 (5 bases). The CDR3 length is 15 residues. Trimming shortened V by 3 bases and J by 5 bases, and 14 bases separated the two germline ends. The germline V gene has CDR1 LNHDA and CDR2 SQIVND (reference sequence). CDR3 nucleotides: TGTGCCAGTAGTATGGGGCAGTGGGGTCACAATGAGCAGTTCTTC. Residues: CASSMGQWGHNEQFF.

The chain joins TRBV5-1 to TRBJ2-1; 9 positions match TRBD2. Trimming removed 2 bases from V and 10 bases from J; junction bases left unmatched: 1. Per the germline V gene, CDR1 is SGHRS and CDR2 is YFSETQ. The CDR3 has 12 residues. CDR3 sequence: CASSFGLAEQFF. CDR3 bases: TGCGCCAGCAGCTTTGGACTAGCGGAGCAGTTCTTC. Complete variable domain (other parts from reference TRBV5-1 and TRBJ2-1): KAGVTQTPRYLIKTRGQQVTLSCSPISGHRSVSWYQQTPGQGLQFLFEYFSETQRNKGNFPGRFSGRQFSNSRSEMNVSTLELGDSALYLCASSFGLAEQFFGPGTRLTVL.

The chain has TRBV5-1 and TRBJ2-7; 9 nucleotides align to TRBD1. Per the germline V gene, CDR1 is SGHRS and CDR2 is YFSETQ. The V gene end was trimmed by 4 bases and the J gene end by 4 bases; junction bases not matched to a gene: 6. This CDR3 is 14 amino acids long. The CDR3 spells CASSHAGTGYEQYF. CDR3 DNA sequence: TGCGCCAGCAGCCATGCCGGGACAGGGTACGAGCAGTACTTC.

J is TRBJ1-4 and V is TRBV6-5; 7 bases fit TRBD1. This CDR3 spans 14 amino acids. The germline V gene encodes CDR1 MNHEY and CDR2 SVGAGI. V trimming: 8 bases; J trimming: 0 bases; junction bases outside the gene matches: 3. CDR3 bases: TGTGCCAGCGGGGGGACAGCAACTAATGAAAAACTGTTTTTT. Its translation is CASGGTATNEKLFF.

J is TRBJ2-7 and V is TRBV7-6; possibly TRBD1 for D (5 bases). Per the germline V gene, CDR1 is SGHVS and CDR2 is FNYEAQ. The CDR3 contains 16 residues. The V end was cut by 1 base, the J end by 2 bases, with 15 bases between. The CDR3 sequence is CASSLGGSRGTYEQYF. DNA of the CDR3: TGTGCCAGCAGCTTAGGCGGTAGTAGGGGAACCTACGAGCAGTACTTC.

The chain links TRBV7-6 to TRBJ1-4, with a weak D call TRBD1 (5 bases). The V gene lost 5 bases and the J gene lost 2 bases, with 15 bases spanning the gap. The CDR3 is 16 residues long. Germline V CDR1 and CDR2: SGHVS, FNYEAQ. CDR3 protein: CASSPRASATNEKLFF. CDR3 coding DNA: TGTGCCAGCAGCCCCAGGGCGTCAGCCACTAATGAAAAACTGTTTTTT.

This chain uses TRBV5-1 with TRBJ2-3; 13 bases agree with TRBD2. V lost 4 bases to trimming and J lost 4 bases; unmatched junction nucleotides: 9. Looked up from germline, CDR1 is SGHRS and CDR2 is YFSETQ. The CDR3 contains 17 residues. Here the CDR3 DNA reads TGCGCCAGCAGCCCCCCGACTAGCGGGAGGTGGGCAGATACGCAGTATTTT. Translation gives CASSPPTSGRWADTQYF.

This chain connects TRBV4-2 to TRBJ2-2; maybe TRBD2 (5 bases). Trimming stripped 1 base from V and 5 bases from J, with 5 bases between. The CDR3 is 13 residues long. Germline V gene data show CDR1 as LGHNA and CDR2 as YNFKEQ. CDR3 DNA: TGTGCCAGCAGCCAAGGAGGGACCGGGGAGCTGTTTTTT. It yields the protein CASSQGGTGELFF.

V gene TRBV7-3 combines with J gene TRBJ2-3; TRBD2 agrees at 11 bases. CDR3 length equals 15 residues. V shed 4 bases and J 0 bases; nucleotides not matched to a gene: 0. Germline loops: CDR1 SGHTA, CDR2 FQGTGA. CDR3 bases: TGTGCCAGCAGCTGGACTAGCGGGAGCACAGATACGCAGTATTTT. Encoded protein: CASSWTSGSTDTQYF. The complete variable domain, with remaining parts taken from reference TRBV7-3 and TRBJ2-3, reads GAGVSQTPSNKVTEKGKYVELRCDPISGHTALYWYRQSLGQGPEFLIYFQGTGAADDSGLPNDRFFAVRPEGSVSTLKIQRTERGDSAVYLCASSWTSGSTDTQYFGPGTRLTVL.

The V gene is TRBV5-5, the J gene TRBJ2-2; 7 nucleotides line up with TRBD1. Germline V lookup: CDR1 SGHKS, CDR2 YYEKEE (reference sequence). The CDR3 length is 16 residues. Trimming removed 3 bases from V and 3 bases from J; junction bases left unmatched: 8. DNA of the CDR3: TGTGCCAGCAGCTCTAATATGGGACAGCACACCGGGGAGCTGTTTTTT. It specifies CASSSNMGQHTGELFF.

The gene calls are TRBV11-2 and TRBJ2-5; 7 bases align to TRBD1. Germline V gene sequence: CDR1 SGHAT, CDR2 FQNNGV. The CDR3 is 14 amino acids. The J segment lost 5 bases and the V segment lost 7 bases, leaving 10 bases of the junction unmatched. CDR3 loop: CASTRGQDGETQYF. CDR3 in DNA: TGTGCCAGCACACGAGGACAGGACGGGGAGACCCAGTACTTC.

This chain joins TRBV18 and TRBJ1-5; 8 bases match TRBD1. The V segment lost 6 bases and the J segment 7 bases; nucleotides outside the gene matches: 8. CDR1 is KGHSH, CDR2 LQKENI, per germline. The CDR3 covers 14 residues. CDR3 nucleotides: TGTGCCAGCTCCCGTGGGGACAGGTCGCAGCCCCAGCATTTT. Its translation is CASSRGDRSQPQHF.

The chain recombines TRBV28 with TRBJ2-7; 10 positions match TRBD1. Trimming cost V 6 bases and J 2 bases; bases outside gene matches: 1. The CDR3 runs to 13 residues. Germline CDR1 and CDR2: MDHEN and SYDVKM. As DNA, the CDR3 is TGTGCCAGCAGCGGGACAGGGGCCTACGAGCAGTACTTC. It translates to CASSGTGAYEQYF.

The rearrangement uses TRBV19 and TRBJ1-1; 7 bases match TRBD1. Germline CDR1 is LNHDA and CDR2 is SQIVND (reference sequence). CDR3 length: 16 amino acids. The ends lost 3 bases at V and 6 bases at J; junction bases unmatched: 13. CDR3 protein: CASSIPNQGVISEAFF. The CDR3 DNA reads TGTGCCAGTAGTATCCCCAACCAGGGGGTGATTTCTGAAGCTTTCTTT.

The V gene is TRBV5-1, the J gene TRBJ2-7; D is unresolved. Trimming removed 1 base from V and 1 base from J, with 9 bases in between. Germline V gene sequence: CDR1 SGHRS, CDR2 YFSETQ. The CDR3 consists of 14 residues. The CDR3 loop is CASSLPTGSYEQYF. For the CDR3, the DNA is TGCGCCAGCAGCTTGCCGACTGGGTCCTACGAGCAGTACTTC.

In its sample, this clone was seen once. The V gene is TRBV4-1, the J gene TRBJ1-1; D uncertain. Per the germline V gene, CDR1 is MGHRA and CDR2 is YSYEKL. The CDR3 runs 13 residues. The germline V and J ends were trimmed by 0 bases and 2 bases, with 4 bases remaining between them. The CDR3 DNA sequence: TGCGCCAGCAGCCAAGATTCTAACACTGAAGCTTTCTTT. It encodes CASSQDSNTEAFF.

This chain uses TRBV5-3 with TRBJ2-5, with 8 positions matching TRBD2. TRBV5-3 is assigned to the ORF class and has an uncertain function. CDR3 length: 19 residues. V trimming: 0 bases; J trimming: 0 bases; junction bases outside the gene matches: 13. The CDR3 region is CARSLGGGNPTLYQETQYF. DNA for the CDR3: TGTGCCAGAAGCTTGGGCGGGGGGAACCCGACATTGTACCAAGAGACCCAGTACTTC.

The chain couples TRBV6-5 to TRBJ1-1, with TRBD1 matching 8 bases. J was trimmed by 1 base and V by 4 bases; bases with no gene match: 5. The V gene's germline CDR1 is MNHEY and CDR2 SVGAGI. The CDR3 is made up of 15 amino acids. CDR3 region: CASSLLDRANTEAFF. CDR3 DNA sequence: TGTGCCAGCAGTTTATTGGACAGGGCGAACACTGAAGCTTTCTTT.

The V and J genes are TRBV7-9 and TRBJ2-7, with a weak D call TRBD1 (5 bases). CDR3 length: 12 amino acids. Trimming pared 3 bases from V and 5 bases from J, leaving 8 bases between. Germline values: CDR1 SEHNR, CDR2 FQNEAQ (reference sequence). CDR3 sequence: CASSFTGHEQYF. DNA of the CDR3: TGTGCCAGCAGCTTTACAGGCCACGAGCAGTACTTC.